This T cell receptor beta chain was identified during a study of blood T cell repertoires in COVID-19. Study at large: Specimens from acute and convalescent COVID-19 originated in the United States, Italy and Spain. PBMCs, B-cell-depleted T cells, or T cells were the source of the cDNA or gDNA that made up the material.

Per the germline V gene, CDR1 is SGDLS and CDR2 is YYNGEE. This CDR3 has 16 amino acids. Unmatched junction bases numbered 6, after V lost 4 bases and J lost 1 base. Per the original methods: Estimation of nucleated cell counts was performed using reference gene primer amplification. Only in-frame clones appear in the TCRdb table, and some are missing; sequencing was by immunoSEQ multiplex PCR. V and J calls plus clone size are reproduced from that table; the DNA served to infer D and trimming. Found here are roughly 65,000 clones, about 82% of them singletons; the top ten hold under 50%. The chain recombines TRBV9 with TRBJ2-3; 10 nucleotides match TRBD2. Sequenced input: peripheral blood. The sequence was collected from a human donor in a cohort sampled during active COVID-19. CDR3 in DNA: TGTGCCAGCAGCTGGGGTAGCGGGGGGCGCACAGATACGCAGTATTTT. Residues: CASSWGSGGRTDTQYF.